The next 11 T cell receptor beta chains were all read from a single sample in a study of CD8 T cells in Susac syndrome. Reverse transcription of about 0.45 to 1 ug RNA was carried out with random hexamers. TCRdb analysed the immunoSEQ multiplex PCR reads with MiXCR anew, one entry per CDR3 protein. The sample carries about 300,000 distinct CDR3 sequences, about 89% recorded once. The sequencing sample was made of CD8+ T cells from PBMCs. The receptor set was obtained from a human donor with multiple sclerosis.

The CDR3 nucleotides are TGTGCCAGCGTACCCCCGGACAGGGCCGGAGTGGATACGCAGTATTTT. It specifies CASVPPDRAGVDTQYF. The J gene is TRBJ2-3, the V gene TRBV27, with 8 bases matching TRBD1. Trimming at V came to 8 bases and at J to 6 bases, leaving 16 bases not matched to a gene. This CDR3 is 16 amino acids long. Germline values: CDR1 MNHEY, CDR2 SMNVEV (reference sequence).

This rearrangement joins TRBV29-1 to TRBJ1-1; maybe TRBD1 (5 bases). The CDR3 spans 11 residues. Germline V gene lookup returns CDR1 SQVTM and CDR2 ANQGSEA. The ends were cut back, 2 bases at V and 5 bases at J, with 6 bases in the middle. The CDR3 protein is CSVEWGTEAFF. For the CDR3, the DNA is TGCAGCGTTGAATGGGGGACTGAAGCTTTCTTT.

The chain's CDR3 is CASSAGTSPHEQFF. The CDR3 coding sequence is TGTGCCAGCAGCGCCGGGACTAGCCCCCATGAGCAGTTCTTC. The V gene is TRBV9, the J gene TRBJ2-1; 9 bases map to TRBD2. CDR3 length: 14 residues. The V segment lost 3 bases and the J segment 8 bases; nucleotides outside the gene matches: 6. Looked up from germline, CDR1 is SGDLS and CDR2 is YYNGEE.

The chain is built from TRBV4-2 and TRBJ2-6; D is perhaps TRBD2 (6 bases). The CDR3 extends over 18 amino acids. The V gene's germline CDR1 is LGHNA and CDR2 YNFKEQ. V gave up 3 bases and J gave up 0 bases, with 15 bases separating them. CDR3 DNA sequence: TGTGCCAGCAGCCATGTAGCGGACTTCAACTCTGGGGCCAACGTCCTGACTTTC. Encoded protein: CASSHVADFNSGANVLTF.

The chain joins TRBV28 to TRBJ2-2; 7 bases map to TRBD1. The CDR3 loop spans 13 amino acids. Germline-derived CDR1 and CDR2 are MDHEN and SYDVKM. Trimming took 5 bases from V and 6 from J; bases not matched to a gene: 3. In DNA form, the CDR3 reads TGTGCCAGCAGTATACAGGGGTCCGGGGAGCTGTTTTTT. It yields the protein CASSIQGSGELFF. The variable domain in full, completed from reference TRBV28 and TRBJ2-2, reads DVKVTQSSRYLVKRTGEKVFLECVQDMDHENMFWYRQDPGLGLRLIYFSYDVKMKEKGDIPEGYSVSREKKERFSLILESASTNQTSMYLCASSIQGSGELFFGEGSRLTVL.

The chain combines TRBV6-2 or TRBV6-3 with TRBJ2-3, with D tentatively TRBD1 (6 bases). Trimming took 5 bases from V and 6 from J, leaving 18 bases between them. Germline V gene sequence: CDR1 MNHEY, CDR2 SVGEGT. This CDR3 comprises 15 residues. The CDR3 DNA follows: TGTGCCAGCAGTCTTCGAGGGAAGGGGGTGGATACGCAGTATTTT. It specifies CASSLRGKGVDTQYF.

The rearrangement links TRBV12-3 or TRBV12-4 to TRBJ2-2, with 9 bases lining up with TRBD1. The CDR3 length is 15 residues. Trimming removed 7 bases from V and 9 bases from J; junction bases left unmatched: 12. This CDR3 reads CASIPGQGLGRELFF. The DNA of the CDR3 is TGTGCCAGCATCCCGGGACAGGGCTTGGGGAGGGAGCTGTTTTTT.

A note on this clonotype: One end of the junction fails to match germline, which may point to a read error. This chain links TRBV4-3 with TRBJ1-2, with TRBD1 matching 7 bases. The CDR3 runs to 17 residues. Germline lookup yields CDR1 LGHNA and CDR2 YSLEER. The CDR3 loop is CASGQDDVTGVNYGYTF. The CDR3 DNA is TGCGCCAGCGGCCAAGATGACGTTACAGGGGTTAACTATGGCTACACCTTC.

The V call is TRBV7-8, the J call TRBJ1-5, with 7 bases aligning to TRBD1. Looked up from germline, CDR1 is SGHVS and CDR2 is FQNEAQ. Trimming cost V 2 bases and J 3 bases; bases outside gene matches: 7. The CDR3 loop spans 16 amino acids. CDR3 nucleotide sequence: TGTGCCAGCAGCTTAACCCCAGACAGGGTCAATCAGCCCCAGCATTTT. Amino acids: CASSLTPDRVNQPQHF.

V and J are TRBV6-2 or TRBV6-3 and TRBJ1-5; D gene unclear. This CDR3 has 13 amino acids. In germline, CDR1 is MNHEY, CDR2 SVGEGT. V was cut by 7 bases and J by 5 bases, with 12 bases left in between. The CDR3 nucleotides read TGTGCCAGCAAAACCCCACCGGATCAGCCCCAGCATTTT. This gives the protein CASKTPPDQPQHF.

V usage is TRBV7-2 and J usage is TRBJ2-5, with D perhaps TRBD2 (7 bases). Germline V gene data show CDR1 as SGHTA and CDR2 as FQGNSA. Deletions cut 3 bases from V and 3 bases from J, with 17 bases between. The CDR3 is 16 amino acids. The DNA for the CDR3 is TGTGCCAGCAGCTTCATAGAGTTAGGGGGGGAAGAGACCCAGTACTTC. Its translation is CASSFIELGGEETQYF.